The following is a T cell receptor beta chain sequence with its context. These data come from a study of blood T cell repertoires in COVID-19. Study-wide context: Acute-phase and convalescent COVID-19 samples originated in the United States, Italy and Spain.

This CDR3 is 12 amino acids long. In germline, CDR1 is MDHEN, CDR2 SYDVKM. J was trimmed by 2 bases and V by 5 bases; bases with no gene match: 0. Assay used: immunoSEQ multiplex PCR; TCRdb lists only in-frame clones, some missing. This sample has almost 90,000 clones, with about 92% found just once. J is TRBJ2-7 and V is TRBV28, with 7 nucleotides matching TRBD1. The source of this sequence is a man younger than 35 with COVID-19, enrolled during active disease. Sequencing was performed on peripheral blood. In DNA, the CDR3 is TGTGCCAGCAGTGGGACAGCCTACGAGCAGTACTTC. Translating it yields CASSGTAYEQYF.